These 31 T cell receptor beta chains originate from one sample sequenced in a study of technical replicates of blood from several donors. Assay used: immunoSEQ multiplex PCR; TCRdb lists only in-frame clones, some missing. The repertoire holds roughly 66,000 clones, with about 86% as singletons. Sequenced input: PBMCs. The origin of the receptors is a human donor in good health. Some clones in this sample may be carry-over from other donors' samples.

V gene TRBV9 combines with J gene TRBJ2-3, with D perhaps TRBD1 (6 bases). The CDR3 consists of 15 residues. Per germline, CDR1 SGDLS and CDR2 YYNGEE. Trimming left V 0 bases short and J 4 bases short, with 12 bases between. CDR3 DNA: TGTGCCAGCAGCGTAGGAGGCAGGGGCTCAGATACGCAGTATTTT. It is translated as CASSVGGRGSDTQYF.

The chain recombines TRBV5-5 with TRBJ1-1; TRBD1 matches 9 bases. V lost 4 bases to trimming and J lost 5 bases; unmatched junction nucleotides: 9. The CDR3 spans 15 residues. From germline, CDR1 is SGHKS and CDR2 YYEKEE (reference sequence). The CDR3 bases are TGTGCCAGCAGCCCTGGACAGGGGCGGGAGACTGAAGCTTTCTTT. Residues: CASSPGQGRETEAFF.

The gene calls are TRBV28 and TRBJ1-1; D unclear. The V gene lost 9 bases and the J gene lost 0 bases, with 5 bases spanning the gap. Germline V CDR1 and CDR2: MDHEN, SYDVKM. The CDR3 totals 11 residues. The CDR3 protein is CASEMNTEAFF. The CDR3 DNA reads as TGTGCCAGTGAGATGAACACTGAAGCTTTCTTT. The full variable domain, its missing parts supplied by reference TRBV28 and TRBJ1-1, is DVKVTQSSRYLVKRTGEKVFLECVQDMDHENMFWYRQDPGLGLRLIYFSYDVKMKEKGDIPEGYSVSREKKERFSLILESASTNQTSMYLCASEMNTEAFFGQGTRLTVV.

This clone was recorded once. This sequence joins TRBV7-9 and TRBJ2-7; 10 bases align to TRBD1. CDR3 length equals 15 residues. The V and J ends lost 5 bases and 5 bases, in that order; junction bases with no gene match: 9. The V gene's germline CDR1 is SEHNR and CDR2 FQNEAQ (reference sequence). The DNA of the CDR3 is TGTGCCAGCAGCAGGGGGGGACAGGGGCGGAACGAGCAGTACTTC. This encodes CASSRGGQGRNEQYF. Combining the CDR3 with reference TRBV7-9 and TRBJ2-7 gives the whole variable domain DTGVSQNPRHKITKRGQNVTFRCDPISEHNRLYWYRQTLGQGPEFLTYFQNEAQLEKSRLLSDRFSAERPKGSFSTLEIQRTEQGDSAMYLCASSRGGQGRNEQYFGPGTRLTVT.

This sequence joins TRBV4-2 and TRBJ2-2; 8 bases are shared with TRBD2. The germline V gene has CDR1 LGHNA and CDR2 YNFKEQ. The CDR3 extends over 17 amino acids. V was pared by 0 bases and J by 6 bases, with 9 bases of the junction left unmatched. This chain's CDR3 is CASSQDGGLVVSGELFF. In nucleotides, the CDR3 is TGTGCCAGCAGCCAAGATGGGGGACTAGTTGTCTCCGGGGAGCTGTTTTTT.

The V call is TRBV2, the J call TRBJ1-1, with D tentatively TRBD1 (6 bases). Germline CDR1 and CDR2: SNHLY and FYNNEI. The CDR3 length is 13 residues. V was shortened by 7 bases and J by 1 base, with 10 bases between the two germline ends. For the CDR3, the DNA is TGTGCCAGCAACCCGACAGGGAACACTGAAGCTTTCTTT. Encoded protein: CASNPTGNTEAFF.

The genes are TRBV12-5 and TRBJ1-5, with TRBD1 identical over 8 bases. J was trimmed by 4 bases and V by 1 base; bases with no gene match: 0. This CDR3 region has 14 residues. The germline V gene has CDR1 LGHNT and CDR2 FRNRAP. Here the CDR3 reads CASGLDRGNQPQHF. The CDR3 bases are TGTGCTAGTGGTTTGGACAGGGGGAATCAGCCCCAGCATTTT.

This sequence joins TRBV30 and TRBJ1-1; D remains ambiguous. V gave up 2 bases and J gave up 7 bases, with 5 bases separating them. The CDR3 has 10 amino acids. Germline V lookup: CDR1 GTSNPN, CDR2 SVGIG (reference sequence). The CDR3 here is CAWSRGEAFF. The CDR3 DNA reads TGTGCCTGGAGTCGGGGTGAAGCTTTCTTT.

This sequence joins TRBV4-3 and TRBJ2-2, with TRBD1 identical over 7 bases. The CDR3 contains 15 residues. Germline CDR1 reads LGHNA; CDR2 reads YSLEER. Trimming took 1 base from V and 5 from J; bases not matched to a gene: 4. DNA of the CDR3: TGCGCCAGCAGCCAAGTCGACAGGGAAACCGGGGAGCTGTTTTTT. It encodes CASSQVDRETGELFF.

The chain uses TRBV7-2 and TRBJ2-3, with 14 bases fitting TRBD2. Germline lookup yields CDR1 SGHTA and CDR2 FQGNSA. The CDR3 length is 18 residues. V shed 6 bases and J 0 bases; nucleotides not matched to a gene: 8. The CDR3 nucleotides are TGTGCCAGCAGTCGTCGGACTAGCGGGGGGATTAGCACAGATACGCAGTATTTT. Encoded protein: CASSRRTSGGISTDTQYF.

In its sample, this clone was seen once. V is TRBV7-9 and J is TRBJ1-4; 8 bases are a match to TRBD1. The junction had 11 bases not matched to a gene; V was cut back by 3 bases and J by 8 bases. Germline loops: CDR1 SEHNR, CDR2 FQNEAQ (reference sequence). This CDR3 is built from 16 residues. CDR3 nucleotide sequence: TGTGCCAGCAGCTTCGGACAGGGTCAGAGCACCGAAAAACTGTTTTTT. Translation: CASSFGQGQSTEKLFF.

The chain has TRBV6-5 and TRBJ1-5; D is unclear. Germline V lookup: CDR1 MNHEY, CDR2 SVGAGI. Trimming cost V 8 bases and J 7 bases, with 21 bases left between them. This CDR3 is built from 15 residues. The CDR3 nucleotides read TGTGCCAGCTCGGAGATGGTTTGGTTGAACCAGCCCCAGCATTTT. It codes for CASSEMVWLNQPQHF.

A few counts support this clone. This sequence joins TRBV7-9 and TRBJ1-1, with 8 bases fitting TRBD1. The CDR3 is 17 amino acids. From germline, CDR1 is SEHNR and CDR2 FQNEAQ (reference sequence). The V gene end was trimmed by 5 bases and the J gene end by 5 bases; junction bases not matched to a gene: 16. The CDR3 reads CASSPGVSQGGGTEAFF. For the CDR3, the DNA is TGTGCCAGCAGCCCAGGTGTCTCACAGGGGGGAGGGACTGAAGCTTTCTTT.

The rearrangement links TRBV6-5 to TRBJ2-7; 9 bases fit TRBD1. Unmatched junction bases numbered 1, after V lost 2 bases and J lost 5 bases. Germline CDR1 and CDR2: MNHEY and SVGAGI. This CDR3 has 13 residues. For the CDR3, the DNA is TGTGCCAGCAGTTACACAGGGGGCCACGAGCAGTACTTC. Encoded protein: CASSYTGGHEQYF.

V gene TRBV25-1 combines with J gene TRBJ1-6; D is uncertain. Looked up from germline, CDR1 is MGHDK and CDR2 is SYGVNS. V gave up 2 bases and J gave up 10 bases, with 15 bases separating them. The CDR3 runs 15 residues. The CDR3 sequence is CASSENAPNVSPLHF. DNA for the CDR3: TGTGCCAGCAGTGAAAATGCGCCAAACGTGTCACCCCTCCACTTT. Looking up the rest from reference TRBV25-1 and TRBJ1-6 gives the full variable domain: EADIYQTPRYLVIGTGKKITLECSQTMGHDKMYWYQQDPGMELHLIHYSYGVNSTEKGDLSSESTVSRIRTEHFPLTLESARPSHTSQYLCASSENAPNVSPLHFGNGTRLTVT.

The V gene is TRBV10-2, the J gene TRBJ1-1, with D perhaps TRBD1 (5 bases). The CDR3 contains 15 residues. The germline gives CDR1 WSHSY, CDR2 SAAADI. V was trimmed by 5 bases and J by 4 bases, leaving 17 bases between them. The chain's CDR3 is CASSSSPGPSTEAFF. The CDR3 nucleotides read TGCGCCAGCAGTTCCAGTCCAGGGCCAAGCACTGAAGCTTTCTTT.

This chain joins TRBV7-2 and TRBJ2-5; 10 bases are shared with TRBD2. Germline-derived CDR1 and CDR2 are SGHTA and FQGNSA. J lost 7 bases, V lost 1 base, and 6 bases had no gene match. This CDR3 comprises 15 residues. This CDR3 is CASSLEPSGSGTQYF. The CDR3 DNA follows: TGTGCCAGCAGCTTAGAGCCTAGCGGGAGTGGGACCCAGTACTTC.

In this sample, this clone turned up a few times. J is TRBJ1-2 and V is TRBV2, with D perhaps TRBD1 (5 bases). Trimming took off 6 bases at V and 2 bases at J, with 7 bases between the two ends. CDR1 SNHLY and CDR2 FYNNEI come from the germline V gene. The length of the CDR3 is 12 residues. The DNA for the CDR3 is TGTGCCAGCAGCCCAGGGAACTATGGCTACACCTTC. Translated, it gives CASSPGNYGYTF.

This chain connects TRBV12-5 to TRBJ1-5; TRBD1 matches at 9 bases. The CDR3 is made up of 15 amino acids. Trimming took 6 bases from V and 0 from J; bases not matched to a gene: 3. Germline V gives CDR1 LGHNT, CDR2 FRNRAP. CDR3: CASGGQGHSNQPQHF. Here the CDR3 DNA reads TGTGCTAGTGGCGGACAGGGGCATAGCAATCAGCCCCAGCATTTT.

This sequence joins TRBV27 and TRBJ2-5, with D possibly TRBD1 on 5 matching bases. CDR1 and CDR2 from the germline V gene are MNHEY and SMNVEV (reference sequence). Trimming stripped 0 bases from V and 1 base from J, with 12 bases between. The CDR3 is made up of 16 amino acids. CDR3 protein: CASSLSAGWIQETQYF. CDR3 nucleotides: TGTGCCAGCAGTTTATCTGCAGGGTGGATCCAAGAGACCCAGTACTTC.

This sequence joins TRBV18 and TRBJ2-7; 8 nucleotides align to TRBD1. Germline V gene lookup returns CDR1 KGHSH and CDR2 LQKENI. J lost 6 bases, V lost 8 bases, and 9 bases had no gene match. The length of the CDR3 is 13 residues. CDR3 sequence (DNA): TGTGCCAGCCAACCGGGACAGGAAGGCGAGCAGTACTTC. This translates into CASQPGQEGEQYF. The entire variable domain, with the rest obtained from reference TRBV18 and TRBJ2-7, is as follows: NAGVMQNPRHLVRRRGQEARLRCSPMKGHSHVYWYRQLPEEGLKFMVYLQKENIIDESGMPKERFSAEFPKEGPSILRIQQVVRGDSAAYFCASQPGQEGEQYFGPGTRLTVT.

This clone was observed a few times. The chain joins TRBV5-1 to TRBJ1-1; weak D call: TRBD1 (5 bases). Germline lookup yields CDR1 SGHRS and CDR2 YFSETQ. The CDR3 totals 14 residues. Trimming left V 4 bases short and J 5 bases short, with 15 bases between. CDR3 sequence: CASSQSGGVTEAFF. CDR3 in DNA: TGCGCCAGCAGCCAGTCCGGGGGAGTAACTGAAGCTTTCTTT.

The J gene is TRBJ2-2, the V gene TRBV5-1; 8 bases are shared with TRBD1. The CDR3 runs 16 residues. V shed 5 bases and J 1 base; nucleotides not matched to a gene: 7. CDR1 SGHRS and CDR2 YFSETQ come from the germline V gene. The CDR3 here is CASREKGQENTGELFF. The CDR3 DNA sequence: TGCGCCAGCAGAGAGAAGGGACAGGAGAACACCGGGGAGCTGTTTTTT.

This chain links TRBV10-3 with TRBJ2-7; TRBD2 aligns across 14 bases. V was clipped by 9 bases and J by 3 bases; unmatched bases: 10. This CDR3 is built from 16 residues. CDR1 is ENHRY, CDR2 SYGVKD, per germline. The CDR3 DNA sequence: TGTGCCATTGCCGGGACTAGCGGGAGTCACCTCTACGAGCAGTACTTC. Its translation: CAIAGTSGSHLYEQYF.

The chain carries TRBV9 and TRBJ2-3; 13 positions match TRBD2. With V trimmed by 3 bases and J by 6 bases, 4 bases remained unmatched. This CDR3 has 15 residues. The germline V gene has CDR1 SGDLS and CDR2 YYNGEE. As DNA, the CDR3 is TGTGCCAGCAGCGGACTAGCGGGAGGTTCTGATACGCAGTATTTT. Protein sequence: CASSGLAGGSDTQYF.

This chain links TRBV7-2 with TRBJ2-7, with 11 positions matching TRBD2. V lost 4 bases and J lost 0; bases outside the gene matches: 2. The germline CDR1 and CDR2 sequences are SGHTA and FQGNSA. The CDR3 is made up of 15 amino acids. The CDR3 bases are TGTGCCAGCAGCTCTACTAGCGGGAGCTCCTACGAGCAGTACTTC. This encodes CASSSTSGSSYEQYF.

V and J are TRBV29-1 and TRBJ1-1, with a tentative D call TRBD1 (5 bases). V was trimmed by 5 bases and J by 3 bases, leaving 13 bases between them. CDR1 is SQVTM and CDR2 is ANQGSEA in the germline V gene. The length of the CDR3 is 13 residues. DNA of the CDR3: TGCAGCGTTCGGAGGAGGGGCTACACTGAAGCTTTCTTT. It encodes CSVRRRGYTEAFF.

V usage is TRBV15 and J usage is TRBJ2-1; D might be TRBD2 (5 bases). Germline V gene lookup returns CDR1 LNHNV and CDR2 YYDKDF (reference sequence). V was cut by 0 bases and J by 10 bases, with 10 bases left in between. This CDR3 is built from 13 residues. CDR3: CATSRDRGGEQFF. CDR3 bases: TGTGCCACCAGCAGAGATAGAGGAGGCGAGCAGTTCTTC.

This clone was seen more than once but under ten times. The V call is TRBV5-4, the J call TRBJ1-1, with 8 bases identical to TRBD1. Losses at the gene ends were 4 bases for V and 7 bases for J; bases not matched to a gene: 0. This CDR3 comprises 11 residues. Germline V gives CDR1 SGHNT, CDR2 YYREEE (reference sequence). CDR3 loop: CASSTGGEAFF. CDR3 DNA: TGTGCCAGCAGCACAGGGGGTGAAGCTTTCTTT.

This chain joins TRBV2 and TRBJ2-1, with 10 bases identical to TRBD1. The CDR3 totals 15 residues. CDR1 is SNHLY and CDR2 is FYNNEI in the germline V gene. Trimming removed 7 bases from V and 7 bases from J; junction bases left unmatched: 10. CDR3 in DNA: TGTGCCAGCAAGGGGGCCGGGACAGGGGTGAATGAGCAGTTCTTC. This sequence encodes CASKGAGTGVNEQFF.

The chain combines TRBV5-6 with TRBJ2-7, with a possible D match to TRBD1 (6 bases). The ends were cut back, 4 bases at V and 7 bases at J, with 24 bases in the middle. The CDR3 loop spans 16 amino acids. Per the germline V gene, CDR1 is SGHDT and CDR2 is YYEEEE. The CDR3 nucleotides read TGTGCCAGCAGCCCTGCCGAGGACAGACTACTGAGGGAGCAGTACTTC. It is translated as CASSPAEDRLLREQYF.